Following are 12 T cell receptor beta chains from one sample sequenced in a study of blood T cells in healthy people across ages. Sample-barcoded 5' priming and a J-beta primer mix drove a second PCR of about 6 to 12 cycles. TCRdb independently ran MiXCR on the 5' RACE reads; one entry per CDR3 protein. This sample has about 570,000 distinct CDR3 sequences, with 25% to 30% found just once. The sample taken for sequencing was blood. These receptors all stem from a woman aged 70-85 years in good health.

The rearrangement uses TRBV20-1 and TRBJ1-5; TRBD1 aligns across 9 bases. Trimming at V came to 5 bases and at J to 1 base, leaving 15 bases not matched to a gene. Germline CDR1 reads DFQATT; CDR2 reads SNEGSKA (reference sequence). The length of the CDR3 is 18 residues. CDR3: CSASVQTGGGLSNQPQHF. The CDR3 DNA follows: TGCAGTGCTTCAGTCCAGACAGGGGGAGGTTTGAGCAATCAGCCCCAGCATTTT.

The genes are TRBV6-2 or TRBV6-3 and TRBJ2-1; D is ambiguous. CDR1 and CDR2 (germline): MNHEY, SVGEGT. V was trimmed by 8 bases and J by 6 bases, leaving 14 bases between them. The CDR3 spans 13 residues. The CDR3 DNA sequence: TGTGCCAGCCGTTTTTCCCCCCGCAATGAGCAGTTCTTC. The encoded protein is CASRFSPRNEQFF.

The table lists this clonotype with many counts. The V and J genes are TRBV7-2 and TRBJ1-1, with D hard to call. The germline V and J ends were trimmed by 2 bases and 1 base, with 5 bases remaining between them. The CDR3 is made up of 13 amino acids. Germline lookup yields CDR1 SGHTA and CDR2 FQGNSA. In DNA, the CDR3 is TGTGCCAGCAGCTTACGACAGAACACTGAAGCTTTCTTT. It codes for CASSLRQNTEAFF.

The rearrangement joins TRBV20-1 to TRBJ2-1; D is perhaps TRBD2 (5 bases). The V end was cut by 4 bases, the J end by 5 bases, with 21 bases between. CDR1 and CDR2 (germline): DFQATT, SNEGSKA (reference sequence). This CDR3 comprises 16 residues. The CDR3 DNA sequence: TGCAGTGCTACGCTCATGAGGGCGTCCCACAACAATGAGCAGTTCTTC. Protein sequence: CSATLMRASHNNEQFF.

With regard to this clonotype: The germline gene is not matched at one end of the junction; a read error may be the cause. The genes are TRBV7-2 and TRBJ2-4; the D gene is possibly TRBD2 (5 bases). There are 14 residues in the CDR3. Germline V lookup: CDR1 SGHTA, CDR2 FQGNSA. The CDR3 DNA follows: TGTGCCAGCAGCATCACAAAAGGGAGAAACGTTCAGTACTTC. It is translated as CASSITKGRNVQYF.

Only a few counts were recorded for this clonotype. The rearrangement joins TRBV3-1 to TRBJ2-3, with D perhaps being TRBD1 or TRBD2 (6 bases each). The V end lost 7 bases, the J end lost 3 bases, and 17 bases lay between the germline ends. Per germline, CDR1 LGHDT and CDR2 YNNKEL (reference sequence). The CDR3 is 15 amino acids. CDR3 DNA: TGTGCCAGCAAGATGGGGCGAGGGGGGACAGATACGCAGTATTTT. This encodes CASKMGRGGTDTQYF.

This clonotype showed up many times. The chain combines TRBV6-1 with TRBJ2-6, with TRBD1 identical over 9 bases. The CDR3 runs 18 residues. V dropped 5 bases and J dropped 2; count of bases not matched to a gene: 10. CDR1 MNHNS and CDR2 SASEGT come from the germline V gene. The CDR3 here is CASSPTGTGQAGANVLTF. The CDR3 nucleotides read TGTGCCAGCAGTCCTACCGGGACAGGGCAAGCTGGGGCCAACGTCCTGACTTTC.

DNA for the CDR3: TGCAGTGCTCCCTTTCGGCAGGGGGCCCCTGGGGAGCAGTTCTTC. Protein product: CSAPFRQGAPGEQFF. The chain employs TRBV20-1 and TRBJ2-1; 8 bases map to TRBD1. Trimming took 5 bases from V and 10 from J; bases not matched to a gene: 16. The CDR3 extends over 15 amino acids. Germline CDR1 and CDR2: DFQATT and SNEGSKA (reference sequence).

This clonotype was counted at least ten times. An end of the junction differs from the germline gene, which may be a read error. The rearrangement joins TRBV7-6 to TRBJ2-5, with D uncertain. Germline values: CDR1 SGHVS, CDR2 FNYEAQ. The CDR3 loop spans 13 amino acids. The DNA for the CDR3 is TGCGCCAGCAGCCTAACACATCAAGAGACCCAGTACTTC. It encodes CASSLTHQETQYF. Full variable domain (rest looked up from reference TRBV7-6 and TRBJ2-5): GAGVSQSPRYKVTKRGQDVALRCDPISGHVSLYWYRQALGQGPEFLTYFNYEAQQDKSGLPNDRFSAERPEGSISTLTIQRTEQRDSAMYRCASSLTHQETQYFGPGTRLLVL.

CDR3 in amino acids: CASARGDRGPYEQYF. In DNA, the CDR3 is TGTGCCAGTGCAAGGGGGGACAGGGGTCCCTACGAGCAGTACTTC. The chain is built from TRBV6-6 and TRBJ2-7, with 10 bases matching TRBD1. Germline CDR1 reads MNHNY; CDR2 reads SVGAGI (reference sequence). Trimming cost V 9 bases and J 2 bases; bases outside gene matches: 10. The CDR3 has 15 amino acids.

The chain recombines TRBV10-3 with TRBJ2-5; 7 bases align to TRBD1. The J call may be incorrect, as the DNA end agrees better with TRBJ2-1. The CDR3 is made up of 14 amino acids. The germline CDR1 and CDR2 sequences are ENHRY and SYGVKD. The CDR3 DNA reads TGTGCCATCAGTGAGTCCCTAGGGGGCGGTGAGCAGTTCTTC. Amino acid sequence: CAISESLGGGEQFF.

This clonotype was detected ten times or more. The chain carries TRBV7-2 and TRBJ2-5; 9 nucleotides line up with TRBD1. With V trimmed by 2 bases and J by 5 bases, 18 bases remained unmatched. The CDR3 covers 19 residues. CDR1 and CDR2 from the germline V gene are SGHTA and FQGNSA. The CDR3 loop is CASSLTPISIQGAVETQYF. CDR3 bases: TGTGCCAGCAGCTTAACGCCAATCAGCATACAGGGGGCAGTTGAGACCCAGTACTTC.